This TCR beta chain was identified in a study of blood T cell repertoires in COVID-19. Authors' data handling: Amplification of reference gene primers provided the estimated nucleated cell counts. Profiled with immunoSEQ multiplex PCR; TCRdb holds only in-frame clones, not every one. D and trimming come from the DNA, and the V and J calls and clone size come from that table. The repertoire consists of under 300,000 clones, with 80% to 90% occurring once and the leading ten covering approximately 2%. Cohort allocation depended upon clinical history that participants reported. Either two negative PCRs, clearance, or symptom resolution qualified Cohort 3 donors as recovered. The sample comprised PBMCs or T cells enriched from blood (not recorded which). The receptor comes from a woman aged 50 to 60 who had recovered from COVID-19.

In nucleotides, the CDR3 is TGTGCCAGCAGCTTTAGTGGGGGGGGAGGAGGTGCGGAGACCCAGTACTTC. Translation: CASSFSGGGGGAETQYF. The rearrangement joins TRBV7-6 to TRBJ2-5; 7 nucleotides line up with TRBD2. The V gene end was trimmed by 3 bases and the J gene end by 5 bases; junction bases not matched to a gene: 15. The CDR3 has 17 amino acids. Germline V gene lookup returns CDR1 SGHVS and CDR2 FNYEAQ.